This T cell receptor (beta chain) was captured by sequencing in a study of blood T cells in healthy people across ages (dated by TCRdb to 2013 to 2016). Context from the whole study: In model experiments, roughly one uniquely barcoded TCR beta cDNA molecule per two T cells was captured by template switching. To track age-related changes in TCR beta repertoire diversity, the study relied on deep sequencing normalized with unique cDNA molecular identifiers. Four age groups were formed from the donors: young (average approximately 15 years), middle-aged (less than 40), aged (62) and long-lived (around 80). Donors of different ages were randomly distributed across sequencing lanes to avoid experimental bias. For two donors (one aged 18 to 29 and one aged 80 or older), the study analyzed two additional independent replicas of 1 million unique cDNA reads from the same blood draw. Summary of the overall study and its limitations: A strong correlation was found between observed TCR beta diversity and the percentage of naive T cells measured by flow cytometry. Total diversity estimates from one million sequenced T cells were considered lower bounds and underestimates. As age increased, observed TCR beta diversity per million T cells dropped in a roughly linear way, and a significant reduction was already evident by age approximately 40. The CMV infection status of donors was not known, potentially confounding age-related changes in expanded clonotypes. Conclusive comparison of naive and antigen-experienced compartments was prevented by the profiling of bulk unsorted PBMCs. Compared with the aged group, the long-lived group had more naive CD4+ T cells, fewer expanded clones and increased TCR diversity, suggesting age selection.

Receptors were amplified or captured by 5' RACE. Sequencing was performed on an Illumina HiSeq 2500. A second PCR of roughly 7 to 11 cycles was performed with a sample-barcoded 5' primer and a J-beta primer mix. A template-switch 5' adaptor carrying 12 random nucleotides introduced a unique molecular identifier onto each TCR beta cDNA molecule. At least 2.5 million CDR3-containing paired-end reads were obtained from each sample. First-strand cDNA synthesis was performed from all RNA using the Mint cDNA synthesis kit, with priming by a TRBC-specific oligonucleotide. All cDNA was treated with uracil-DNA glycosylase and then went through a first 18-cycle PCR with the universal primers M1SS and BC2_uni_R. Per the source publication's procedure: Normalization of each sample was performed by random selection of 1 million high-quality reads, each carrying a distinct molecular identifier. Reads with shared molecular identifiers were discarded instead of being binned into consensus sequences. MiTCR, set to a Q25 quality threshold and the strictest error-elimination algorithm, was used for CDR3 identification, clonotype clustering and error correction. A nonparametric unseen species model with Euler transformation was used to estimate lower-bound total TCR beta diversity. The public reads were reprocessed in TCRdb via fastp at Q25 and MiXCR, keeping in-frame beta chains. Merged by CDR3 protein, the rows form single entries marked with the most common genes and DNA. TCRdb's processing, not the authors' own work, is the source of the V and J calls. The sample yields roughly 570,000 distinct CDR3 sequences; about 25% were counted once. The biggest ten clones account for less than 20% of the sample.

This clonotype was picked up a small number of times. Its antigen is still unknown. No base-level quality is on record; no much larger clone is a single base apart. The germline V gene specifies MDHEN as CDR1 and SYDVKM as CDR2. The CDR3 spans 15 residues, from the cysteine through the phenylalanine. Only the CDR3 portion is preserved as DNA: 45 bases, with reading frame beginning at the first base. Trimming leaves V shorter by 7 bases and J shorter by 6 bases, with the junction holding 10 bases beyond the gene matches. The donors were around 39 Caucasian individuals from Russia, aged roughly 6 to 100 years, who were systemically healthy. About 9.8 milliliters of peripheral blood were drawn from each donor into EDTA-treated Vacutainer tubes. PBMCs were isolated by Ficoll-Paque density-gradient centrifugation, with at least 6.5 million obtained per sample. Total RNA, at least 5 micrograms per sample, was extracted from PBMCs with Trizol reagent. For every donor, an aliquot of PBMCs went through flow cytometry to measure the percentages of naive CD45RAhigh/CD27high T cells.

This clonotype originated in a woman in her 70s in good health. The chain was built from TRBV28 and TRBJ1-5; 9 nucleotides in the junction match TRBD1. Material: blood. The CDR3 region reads CASTPHGTGIQPQHF. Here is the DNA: TGTGCCAGCACTCCCCACGGGACAGGGATTCAGCCCCAGCATTTT. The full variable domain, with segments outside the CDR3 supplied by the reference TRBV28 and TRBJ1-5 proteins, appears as DVKVTQSSRYLVKRTGEKVFLECVQDMDHENMFWYRQDPGLGLRLIYFSYDVKMKEKGDIPEGYSVSREKKERFSLILESASTNQTSMYLCASTPHGTGIQPQHFGDGTRLSIL.